These 21 T cell receptor beta chains share one sample of origin, sequenced in a study of blood T cell repertoires in COVID-19. The data were produced by immunoSEQ multiplex PCR, yet TCRdb's version contains in-frame clones alone and is incomplete. The sample lists 140,000 to 150,000 clones; roughly four fifths were seen once. Sequencing used peripheral blood. These receptors came from a human donor with acute or convalescent COVID-19. The donor label of this sample is uncertain.

The V gene is TRBV6-5, the J gene TRBJ1-1; the D is unclear. The CDR3 loop spans 15 amino acids. The germline gives CDR1 MNHEY, CDR2 SVGAGI. V lost 4 bases and J 1 base, leaving 13 bases between the germline ends. CDR3 sequence (DNA): TGTGCCAGCAGTTCGCCGTCCGGCGGGAACACTGAAGCTTTCTTT. Protein: CASSSPSGGNTEAFF.

CDR3 nucleotide sequence: TGTGCCACCAGTCGAGCCCCTACTAGCGGGCACACCGGGGAGCTGTTTTTT. It yields the protein CATSRAPTSGHTGELFF. The chain recombines TRBV15 with TRBJ2-2, with 9 positions matching TRBD2. Looked up from germline, CDR1 is LNHNV and CDR2 is YYDKDF (reference sequence). V was clipped by 6 bases and J by 3 bases; unmatched bases: 11. CDR3 length equals 17 residues.

This sequence joins TRBV12-3 or TRBV12-4 and TRBJ2-3; TRBD1 matches at 7 bases. CDR3 length: 13 residues. V was pared by 8 bases and J by 2 bases, with 4 bases of the junction left unmatched. The CDR3 DNA reads as TGTGCCAGCGAAGGGGGCCTCACAGATACGCAGTATTTT. This encodes CASEGGLTDTQYF.

Details on this clone: Other DNA sequences in the sample encode the same CDR3. The chain couples TRBV7-9 to TRBJ1-1, with a weak D call TRBD1 (6 bases). The germline V and J ends were trimmed by 2 bases and 8 bases, with 9 bases remaining between them. This CDR3 has 12 residues. Germline V gives CDR1 SEHNR, CDR2 FQNEAQ (reference sequence). CDR3 coding DNA: TGTGCCAGCAGCTTAAAGGGGGTGGAAGCTTTCTTT. Translating gives CASSLKGVEAFF. Complete variable domain (other parts from reference TRBV7-9 and TRBJ1-1): DTGVSQNPRHKITKRGQNVTFRCDPISEHNRLYWYRQTLGQGPEFLTYFQNEAQLEKSRLLSDRFSAERPKGSFSTLEIQRTEQGDSAMYLCASSLKGVEAFFGQGTRLTVV.

This clone turned up a few times. The chain has TRBV11-2 and TRBJ2-2; D gene uncertain. This CDR3 is built from 12 residues. From germline, CDR1 is SGHAT and CDR2 FQNNGV. Trimming cost V 4 bases and J 4 bases, with 4 bases left between them. The CDR3 region has the DNA TGTGCCAGCAGCTCCTCCACCGGGGAGCTGTTTTTT. This gives the protein CASSSSTGELFF.

V gene TRBV18 combines with J gene TRBJ1-1; 7 nucleotides agree with TRBD1. Losses at the gene ends were 1 base for V and 3 bases for J; bases not matched to a gene: 2. The germline gives CDR1 KGHSH, CDR2 LQKENI. The CDR3 length is 14 residues. CDR3: CASSPRQGYTEAFF. The CDR3 bases are TGTGCCAGCTCACCACGACAGGGATACACTGAAGCTTTCTTT. The full variable domain, with the rest looked up from reference TRBV18 and TRBJ1-1, is NAGVMQNPRHLVRRRGQEARLRCSPMKGHSHVYWYRQLPEEGLKFMVYLQKENIIDESGMPKERFSAEFPKEGPSILRIQQVVRGDSAAYFCASSPRQGYTEAFFGQGTRLTVV.

The chain recombines TRBV19 with TRBJ2-7; a weak D match, TRBD2 (6 bases). The germline V and J ends were trimmed by 4 bases and 0 bases, with 16 bases remaining between them. The germline gives CDR1 LNHDA, CDR2 SQIVND (reference sequence). This CDR3 is 16 amino acids long. The CDR3 spells CASSTLWGLPSYEQYF. The CDR3 DNA follows: TGTGCCAGTAGTACTCTTTGGGGACTTCCCTCCTACGAGCAGTACTTC.

The rearrangement joins TRBV30 to TRBJ2-2; no definite D call. V was clipped by 0 bases and J by 0 bases, with 2 bases between them. There are 13 residues in the CDR3. The germline V gene encodes CDR1 GTSNPN and CDR2 SVGIG (reference sequence). The CDR3 loop is CAWSVSNTGELFF. For the CDR3, the DNA is TGTGCCTGGAGTGTCTCGAACACCGGGGAGCTGTTTTTT.

Only a few counts were recorded for this clone. The chain recombines TRBV25-1 with TRBJ1-1; D uncertain. This CDR3 is 12 amino acids long. Germline CDR1 is MGHDK and CDR2 is SYGVNS. The V gene lost 6 bases and the J gene lost 6 bases, with 11 bases spanning the gap. The CDR3 protein is CASSGKLSEAFF. DNA of the CDR3: TGTGCCAGCAGCGGGAAATTATCTGAAGCTTTCTTT.

V is TRBV11-2 and J is TRBJ2-3; 7 nucleotides agree with TRBD2. There are 15 residues in the CDR3. Unmatched junction bases numbered 12, after V lost 5 bases and J lost 7 bases. The germline CDR1 and CDR2 sequences are SGHAT and FQNNGV. The CDR3 DNA sequence: TGTGCCAGCAGCCCCCGGGGGGTCCTCAGTTATACGCAGTATTTT. It is translated as CASSPRGVLSYTQYF. The full variable domain, with the rest looked up from reference TRBV11-2 and TRBJ2-3, is EAGVAQSPRYKIIEKRQSVAFWCNPISGHATLYWYQQILGQGPKLLIQFQNNGVVDDSQLPKDRFSAERLKGVDSTLKIQPAKLEDSAVYLCASSPRGVLSYTQYFGPGTRLTVL.

The V call is TRBV21-1, the J call TRBJ2-7; the tabulated D call, TRBD1, remains unverified against the DNA. TRBV21-1 is a documented pseudogene. CDR3 length: 16 amino acids. CDR3 loop: CASAPRSKTGRDEQYV. CDR3 sequence (DNA): TGTGCCAGCGCCCCTCGTTCAAAGACAGGGCGGGACGAGCAGTACGTC.

The rearrangement uses TRBV9 and TRBJ2-7, with a weak D call TRBD2 (7 bases). V was shortened by 3 bases and J by 6 bases, with 16 bases between the two germline ends. Germline values: CDR1 SGDLS, CDR2 YYNGEE. This CDR3 has 14 residues. The CDR3 spells CASSGGGGASEQYF. The CDR3 nucleotides are TGTGCCAGCAGCGGGGGGGGCGGCGCCTCCGAGCAGTACTTC.

This clone was counted once. The chain recombines TRBV7-2 with TRBJ2-7; 7 nucleotides align to TRBD1. Germline V gene lookup returns CDR1 SGHTA and CDR2 FQGNSA. This CDR3 has 15 amino acids. V shed 1 base and J 3 bases; nucleotides not matched to a gene: 6. In DNA form, the CDR3 reads TGTGCCAGCAGCTTAGAATTAGGGGGCGTCTACGAGCAGTACGTC. It specifies CASSLELGGVYEQYV.

The chain carries TRBV2 and TRBJ1-1; a weak D match, TRBD1 (6 bases). Trimming removed 8 bases at V and 2 bases at J, with 12 bases between. Germline V gene sequence: CDR1 SNHLY, CDR2 FYNNEI. There are 13 residues in the CDR3. CDR3 in DNA: TGTGCCAGCCGTACAGGGATTAACACTGAAGCTTTCTTT. Protein product: CASRTGINTEAFF. The whole variable domain, remainder taken from reference TRBV2 and TRBJ1-1, is EPEVTQTPSHQVTQMGQEVILRCVPISNHLYFYWYRQILGQKVEFLVSFYNNEISEKSEIFDDQFSVERPDGSNFTLKIRSTKLEDSAMYFCASRTGINTEAFFGQGTRLTVV.

The J gene is TRBJ1-3, the V gene TRBV4-1; D uncertain. Per germline, CDR1 MGHRA and CDR2 YSYEKL. V gave up 0 bases and J gave up 0 bases, with 15 bases separating them. The length of the CDR3 is 18 residues. CDR3: CASSQDPITVLSGNTIYF. In DNA form, the CDR3 reads TGCGCCAGCAGCCAAGACCCAATAACGGTCCTCTCTGGAAACACCATATATTTT.

The chain recombines TRBV19 with TRBJ2-2; no clear D. This CDR3 comprises 15 residues. CDR1 and CDR2 (germline): LNHDA, SQIVND (reference sequence). The V and J ends lost 2 bases and 1 base respectively, with 8 bases between them. The CDR3 protein is CASSIRSLNTGELFF. In nucleotides, the CDR3 is TGTGCCAGTAGTATACGGTCCCTGAACACCGGGGAGCTGTTTTTT.

The rearrangement joins TRBV11-1 to TRBJ2-7; TRBD2 matches 7 bases. CDR3 length equals 14 residues. V shed 5 bases and J 2 bases; nucleotides not matched to a gene: 6. Germline values: CDR1 SGHAT, CDR2 FQDESV (reference sequence). This CDR3 reads CASSVPGTTYEQYF. CDR3 coding DNA: TGTGCCAGCAGCGTACCCGGGACTACCTACGAGCAGTACTTC.

The rearrangement joins TRBV24-1 to TRBJ1-2; D remains unclear. The CDR3 is 13 residues long. Trimming shortened V by 2 bases and J by 6 bases, and 9 bases separated the two germline ends. Germline-derived CDR1 and CDR2 are KGHDR and SFDVKD. The CDR3 loop reads CATSDYRSDGYTF. CDR3 bases: TGTGCCACCAGTGATTACCGCAGCGATGGCTACACCTTC.

The chain links TRBV11-2 to TRBJ1-2; no clear D. The V gene lost 10 bases and the J gene lost 8 bases, with 20 bases spanning the gap. Germline CDR1 and CDR2: SGHAT and FQNNGV. The CDR3 runs to 13 residues. The CDR3, as DNA: TGTGCCACTACTTTGGTAGTGGGAGCCGGCTACACCTTC. Amino acid sequence: CATTLVVGAGYTF.

This clone was observed a handful of times. The chain joins TRBV20-1 to TRBJ2-1; 9 nucleotides agree with TRBD2. Germline lookup yields CDR1 DFQATT and CDR2 SNEGSKA (reference sequence). CDR3 length: 11 amino acids. V shed 7 bases, J shed 7 bases, and the junction held 2 bases outside the gene matches. CDR3 nucleotides: TGCAGTGTAGGACTAGCGAATGAGCAGTTCTTC. Its protein is CSVGLANEQFF.

The J gene is TRBJ2-7, the V gene TRBV4-1, with TRBD2 as a possible D gene (6 bases). CDR1 is MGHRA and CDR2 is YSYEKL in the germline V gene. The CDR3 covers 14 residues. V was shortened by 1 base and J by 3 bases, with 10 bases between the two germline ends. The CDR3 loop reads CASSQGRRDYEQYF. The CDR3 nucleotides read TGCGCCAGCAGCCAAGGTAGGAGGGACTACGAGCAGTACTTC.